The rows below give T cell receptor beta chains drawn from one sample of a study of blood T cells in healthy people across ages. Via MiXCR, TCRdb re-called the 5' RACE reads, giving one row per CDR3 protein. The repertoire holds approximately 2,000,000 distinct CDR3 sequences, with about 39% as singletons. Sequenced input: blood. The receptor source for this set is a human donor in good health. Both conserved end residues are part of each CDR3. D genes are given only for firm matches. Part of the rows lack a size; the others show once, few, many or a class for expanded clones.

v_gene	d_gene	abundance	j_gene	CDR3nt	CDR3aa
TRBV9	NA	NA	TRBJ1-4	TGTGCCAGCAGCGTAGGTCAGGGTGGGAATGAAAAACTGTTTTTT	CASSVGQGGNEKLFF
TRBV29-1	TRBD2	NA	TRBJ2-1	TGCAGCGTCGGGAGGAGGGGTGGGACGGAATGGGGAAATGAGCAGTTCTTC	CSVGRRGGTEWGNEQFF
TRBV12-3/TRBV12-4	NA	few	TRBJ2-3	TGTGCCAGCAGAGGACTATTAGATACGCAGTATTTT	CASRGLLDTQYF
TRBV29-1	NA	NA	TRBJ1-2	TGCAGCGTCCGATCTTTCCCCTATGGCTACACCTTC	CSVRSFPYGYTF
TRBV20-1	TRBD2	few	TRBJ2-4	TGCAGTGCCCACCGGGGGGGATCCCAAAACATTCAGTACTTC	CSAHRGGSQNIQYF
TRBV14	NA	NA	TRBJ2-2	TGTGCCAGCAGCCAATTGAGGGGGCACACCGGGGGGCTGTTTTTT	CASSQLRGHTGGLFF
TRBV7-2	NA	many	TRBJ2-3	TGTGCCAGCAGCTTGGGTCTGCGGTATATTTCGGATACGCAGTATTTT	CASSLGLRYISDTQYF
TRBV9	NA	many	TRBJ2-1	TGTGCCAGCAGCGTAGATGGAAATGAGCAGTTCTTC	CASSVDGNEQFF
TRBV2	NA	NA	TRBJ2-7	TGTGCCAGCAGATTCTCGGGAGAGCAGTACTTC	CASRFSGEQYF
TRBV10-3	TRBD1	many	TRBJ2-7	TGTGCCATCAGTGATGGGACAGAGGCCTCCTACGAGCAGTACTTC	CAISDGTEASYEQYF
TRBV4-3	NA	NA	TRBJ2-1	TGCGCCAGCAGCCAACAGTGGGGGGGGCCCGGCAATGAGCAGTTCTTC	CASSQQWGGPGNEQFF
TRBV27	NA	NA	TRBJ2-1	TGTGCCAGCAGTTACTATTCCGAGACAACTATCAACGATGAGCAGTTCTTC	CASSYYSETTINDEQFF
TRBV20-1	TRBD2	NA	TRBJ2-1	TGCAGTACTTCCAGCGGGGGGGCCGATGAGCAGTTCTTC	CSTSSGGADEQFF
TRBV29-1	NA	few	TRBJ2-7	TGCAGCGGTCGACAAGGCCTCTCCTACGAGCAGTACTTC	CSGRQGLSYEQYF
TRBV28	NA	NA	TRBJ2-4	NA	CASNLFAGGNIQYF
TRBV9	NA	NA	TRBJ2-1	TGTGCCAGCAGCGCACAAAACGAAAGGGGGCAGTTCTTC	CASSAQNERGQFF
TRBV4-1	NA	few	TRBJ2-7	NA	CASSQDLRQQRPTSSTSVEQYF
TRBV20-1	NA	NA	TRBJ1-5	TGCAGTGCTAGAGATCTGGAGGGATATCAGCCCCAGCATTTT	CSARDLEGYQPQHF
TRBV7-2	NA	few	TRBJ2-1	TGTGCCAGCAGTCGGGCGGGCTTCTACAATGAGCAGTTCTTC	CASSRAGFYNEQFF
TRBV6-2/TRBV6-3	NA	few	TRBJ2-1	TGTGCCAGCAGCCCCATGGGATGGACCACCTACAATGAGCAGTTCTTC	CASSPMGWTTYNEQFF
TRBV7-2	NA	NA	TRBJ1-1	TGTGCCAGCAGCTTTTACCGGGACGTCGGACAAGCTTTCTTT	CASSFYRDVGQAFF
TRBV5-1	NA	NA	TRBJ1-5	TGCGCCAGCAGCTTCGCGGGGGCAAGCAATCAGCCCCAGCATTTT	CASSFAGASNQPQHF
TRBV4-2	NA	NA	TRBJ2-1	TGTGCCAGCAGCATAGACGAGACAGCACACTACAATGAGCAGTTCTTC	CASSIDETAHYNEQFF
TRBV7-2	TRBD1	NA	TRBJ1-6	TGTGCCAGCAGCAGACAGGGGAATTCTTTTAATTCACCCCTCCACTTT	CASSRQGNSFNSPLHF
TRBV3-1	NA	NA	TRBJ1-1	TGTGCCAGCAGCCAAAGTCGGCGACCCGGTGGCGAAGCTTTCTTT	CASSQSRRPGGEAFF
TRBV7-8	NA	few	TRBJ1-2	TGTGCCAGCAGCTTAGAGGGCAGTTGGGACTATGGCTACACCTTC	CASSLEGSWDYGYTF
TRBV7-8	TRBD2	NA	TRBJ2-1	TGTGCCAGCAGCGCTCGCGGGGGGCACTCCAAGTTCTTC	CASSARGGHSKFF
TRBV11-2	TRBD1	few	TRBJ2-7	TGTGCCAGCAGCATCATTTCGGGGACAGGGGTCTCCTACGAGCAGTACTTC	CASSIISGTGVSYEQYF
TRBV7-2	NA	once	TRBJ2-1	TGTGCCAGCGGCTCCTACTGGACGGGGACAAACAATGAGCAGTTCTTC	CASGSYWTGTNNEQFF
TRBV20-1	TRBD2	once	TRBJ2-5	TGCAGTGCTACCCGGACTAGCGGCCAAGAGACCCAGTACTTC	CSATRTSGQETQYF
TRBV20-1	NA	NA	TRBJ2-7	TGCAGTGCTAGAGATACAGCGAACTACGAGCAGTACTTC	CSARDTANYEQYF
TRBV10-3	TRBD1	NA	TRBJ2-1	TGTGCCATCAGTGGCGGGGACAGGGAACAGTTCTTC	CAISGGDREQFF
TRBV4-2	NA	NA	TRBJ1-2	TGTGCCAGCAGCCAAGATCCTGGACAGATTAACTATGGCTACACCTTC	CASSQDPGQINYGYTF
TRBV6-1	NA	NA	TRBJ1-2	TGTGCCAGCAGGGAGCCGACAGGCAGTCCTGGTAGCTACACCTTC	CASREPTGSPGSYTF
TRBV6-5	NA	few	TRBJ1-1	TGTGCCAGCAGTTGGACAGACGACACTGAAGCTTTCTTT	CASSWTDDTEAFF
TRBV7-2	NA	few	TRBJ1-1	TGTGCCAGCAGCTTACGGCCGGTTGGTACTGAAGCTTTCTTT	CASSLRPVGTEAFF
TRBV4-3	NA	few	TRBJ1-1	TGCGCCAGCAGCGTCAGGGGCTCGGAAGCTTTCTTT	CASSVRGSEAFF
TRBV4-3	NA	NA	TRBJ2-2	TGCGCCAGCAGCCAAGCCTGGAGGGATGACACCGGGGAGCTGTTTTTT	CASSQAWRDDTGELFF
TRBV7-8	NA	NA	TRBJ2-5	TGTGCCAGCAGCCTTATAGGCGGGACTGACTACAATGAGCAGTACTTC	CASSLIGGTDYNEQYF
TRBV5-1	TRBD2	NA	TRBJ2-3	TGCGCCAGCAGCTTGGATCCTAGCGGGAACACAGATACGCAGTATTTT	CASSLDPSGNTDTQYF
TRBV10-3	TRBD1	few	TRBJ2-7	TGTGCCATCAGTGTGGACAGGCGATTCTACGAGCAGTACTTC	CAISVDRRFYEQYF
TRBV20-1	TRBD2	NA	TRBJ2-1	TGCAGTGCTAGAGGGACTAGCGTATCTGAGCAGTTCTTC	CSARGTSVSEQFF
TRBV12-3/TRBV12-4	NA	few	TRBJ1-2	TGTGCCAGCAGTTTTTACTCAATCTATGGCTACACCTTC	CASSFYSIYGYTF
TRBV2	TRBD1	NA	TRBJ1-5	TGTGCCAGCAGCGGACAGGGACTGGTCAATCAGCCCCAGCATTTT	CASSGQGLVNQPQHF